This TCR beta chain originates from a study of blood T cells in healthy people across ages. Per sample, at least 6 micrograms of total RNA were extracted. A second roughly 6 to 11 cycle PCR used barcoded and J-beta primers. MiXCR was run by TCRdb on the 5' RACE reads, yielding one entry per CDR3 protein. The sample carries fewer than 2,000,000 distinct CDR3 sequences, approximately 40% recorded once. This CDR3 region has 13 residues. The V gene lost 7 bases and the J gene lost 4 bases, with 13 bases spanning the gap. CDR1 and CDR2 from the germline V gene are MNHNY and SVGAGI (reference sequence). This receptor was taken from a human donor in good health. Material: blood. The rearrangement links TRBV6-6 to TRBJ1-2; possible D gene TRBD1, 5 bases. DNA of the CDR3: TGTGCCAGCACCGCCGGGACCCGCTATGGCTACACCTTC. Its translation is CASTAGTRYGYTF.